This TCR beta chain originates from a study of cytomegalovirus exposure and HLA in healthy donors. The CDR3 totals 12 residues. The ends lost 4 bases at V and 7 bases at J; junction bases unmatched: 4. CDR1 is SGDLS, CDR2 YYNGEE, per germline. As for this clone: Its antigen is currently unknown.

Study-level findings and limits: When a later analysis compared HLA-associated TCR beta chains with equally common others, the HLA-associated chains turned out to be more clonally expanded and to have lower generation probabilities. In terms of immune exposure information, only CMV serostatus was available. Cytomegalovirus-associated status was assigned to 150 or so TCR beta chains. The authors considered a cluster of highly shared sequence variants likely to be a sequencing artifact.

The PCR employed 60 Vbeta primers together with 13 Jbeta primers. Produced via immunoSEQ multiplex PCR; TCRdb's table is partial and in-frame only. This table holds about 62,000 clones, 70% to 90% found once. Sequenced input: PBMCs. This chain connects TRBV9 to TRBJ1-2, with 7 bases aligning to TRBD1. The clonotype originates from a man aged 18 to 29 in good health and CMV-seronegative. The CDR3 region is CASSPQGGGYTF. CDR3 DNA sequence: TGTGCCAGCAGCCCCCAGGGGGGTGGCTACACCTTC.